This T cell receptor (beta chain) was observed in a study of Ad26.COV2.S vaccination and SARS-CoV-2 variants. CDR1 and CDR2 (germline): MNHNS, SASEGT. V lost 0 bases and J 8 bases, leaving 14 bases between the germline ends. The CDR3 consists of 15 residues. Treatment given: around 19 received Ad26.COV2.S at low or high dose, single or two shots; 5 received placebo; per-sample allocation not given. Material that was analyzed had been drawn on day 63 after the first vaccine or placebo injection. As its vector, the vaccine had Ad26, which expressed Wuhan-strain SARS-CoV-2 spike. Findings of the study overall: Vaccine recipients surpassed placebo recipients in spike-specific TCR breadth. Once vaccination had occurred, spike-specific CD8+ and CD4+ T cell responses reportedly showed substantial breadth. TCR breadth and depth estimates may have understated total T cell responses.

Clones were read by immunoSEQ multiplex PCR, and TCRdb kept only the in-frame ones, dropping some. The sample lists 430,000 or so clones, approximately 89% occurring once. As to this clone: Its antigen is undetermined.

The sample was peripheral blood, taken in a trial of Ad26.COV2.S vaccine versus placebo. The rearrangement links TRBV6-1 to TRBJ1-5; D unclear. The TCR was taken from a person between 18 and 65 years old who received the Ad26.COV2.S COVID-19 vaccine or a placebo. The DNA for the CDR3 is TGTGCCAGCAGTGAAGCCAGCGGGTGGGTGGAGCCCCAGCATTTT. Its translation: CASSEASGWVEPQHF.